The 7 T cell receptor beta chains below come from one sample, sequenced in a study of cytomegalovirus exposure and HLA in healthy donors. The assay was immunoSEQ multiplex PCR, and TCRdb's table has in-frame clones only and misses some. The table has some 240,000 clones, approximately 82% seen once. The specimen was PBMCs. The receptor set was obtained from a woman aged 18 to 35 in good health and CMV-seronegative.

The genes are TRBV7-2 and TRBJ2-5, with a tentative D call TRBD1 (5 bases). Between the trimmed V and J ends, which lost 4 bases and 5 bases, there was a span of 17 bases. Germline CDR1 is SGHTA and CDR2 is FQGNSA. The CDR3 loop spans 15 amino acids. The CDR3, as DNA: TGTGCCAGCAGCTCGTCGTGGTCCCCAGGGGAGACCCAGTACTTC. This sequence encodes CASSSSWSPGETQYF. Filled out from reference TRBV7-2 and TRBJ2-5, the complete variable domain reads GAGVSQSPSNKVTEKGKDVELRCDPISGHTALYWYRQSLGQGLEFLIYFQGNSAPDKSGLPSDRFSAERTGGSVSTLTIQRTQQEDSAVYLCASSSSWSPGETQYFGPGTRLLVL.

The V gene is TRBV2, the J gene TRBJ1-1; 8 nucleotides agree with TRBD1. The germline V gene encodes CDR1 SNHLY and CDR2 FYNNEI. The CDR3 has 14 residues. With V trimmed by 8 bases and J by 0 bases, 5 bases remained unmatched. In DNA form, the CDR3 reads TGTGCCAGCGAGGACAGGGAAATGAACACTGAAGCTTTCTTT. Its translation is CASEDREMNTEAFF.

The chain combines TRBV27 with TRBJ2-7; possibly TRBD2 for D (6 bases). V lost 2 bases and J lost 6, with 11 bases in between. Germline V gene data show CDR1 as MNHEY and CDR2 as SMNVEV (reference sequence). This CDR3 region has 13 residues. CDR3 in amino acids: CASSLGRGGEQYF. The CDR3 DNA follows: TGTGCCAGCAGTTTAGGTAGGGGAGGCGAGCAGTACTTC.

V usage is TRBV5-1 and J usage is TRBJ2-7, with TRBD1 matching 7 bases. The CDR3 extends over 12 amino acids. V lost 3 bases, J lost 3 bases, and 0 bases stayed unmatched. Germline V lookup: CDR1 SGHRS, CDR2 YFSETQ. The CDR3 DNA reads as TGCGCCAGCAGCTGGGACAGCTACGAGCAGTACTTC. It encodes CASSWDSYEQYF. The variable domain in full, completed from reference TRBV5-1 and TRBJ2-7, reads KAGVTQTPRYLIKTRGQQVTLSCSPISGHRSVSWYQQTPGQGLQFLFEYFSETQRNKGNFPGRFSGRQFSNSRSEMNVSTLELGDSALYLCASSWDSYEQYFGPGTRLTVT.

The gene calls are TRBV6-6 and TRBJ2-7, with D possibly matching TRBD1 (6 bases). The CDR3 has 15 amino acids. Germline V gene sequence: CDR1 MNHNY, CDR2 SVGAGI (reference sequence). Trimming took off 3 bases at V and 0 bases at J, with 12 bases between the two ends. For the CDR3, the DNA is TGTGCCAGCAGTTATCCGGGACAAGGCTCCTACGAGCAGTACTTC. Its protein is CASSYPGQGSYEQYF.

The CDR3 is CASSQGDRVTETQYF. The CDR3 coding sequence is TGTGCCAGCAGCCAAGGAGACAGGGTCACAGAGACCCAGTACTTC. J is TRBJ2-5 and V is TRBV14; TRBD1 matches at 7 bases. Per the germline V gene, CDR1 is SGHDN and CDR2 is FVKESK. This CDR3 contains 15 residues. V was clipped by 1 base and J by 4 bases; unmatched bases: 6.

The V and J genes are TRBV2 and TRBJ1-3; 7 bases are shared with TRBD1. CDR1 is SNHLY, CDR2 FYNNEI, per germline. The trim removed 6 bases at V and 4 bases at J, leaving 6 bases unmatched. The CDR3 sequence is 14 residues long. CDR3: CASSGDRAGNTIYF. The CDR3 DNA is TGTGCCAGCAGCGGAGACAGGGCCGGAAACACCATATATTTT.